Shown below are 25 T cell receptor beta chains from a single sample sequenced in a study of healthy donors' naive CD4 and CD8 T cells. Each TCR library used about 500 ng of total RNA and a linear amplification protocol. TCRdb reprocessed the reads via MiXCR and lists one record per CDR3 protein. This sample has 150,000 to 200,000 distinct CDR3 sequences, with 65% to 75% found just once. Input material: naive CD4+ and CD8+ T cells sorted from blood, pooled from several donors. The receptors shown here come from a pool of human donors in good health; the sample pools cells from several healthy donors.

This clonotype was detected a few times. V and J are TRBV30 and TRBJ2-1; no clear D gene. Germline V gene data show CDR1 as GTSNPN and CDR2 as SVGIG (reference sequence). V gave up 0 bases and J gave up 9 bases, with 12 bases separating them. This CDR3 comprises 13 residues. Here the CDR3 DNA reads TGTGCCTGGAGTGTAGGCCCTGGAATTGAGCAGTTCTTC. This gives the protein CAWSVGPGIEQFF.

V gene TRBV19 combines with J gene TRBJ1-4; D may be TRBD1 (5 bases). Trimming pared 5 bases from V and 5 bases from J, leaving 15 bases between. The CDR3 runs 15 residues. The V gene's germline CDR1 is LNHDA and CDR2 SQIVND (reference sequence). Here the CDR3 reads CASSATGTLNEKLFF. In DNA form, the CDR3 reads TGTGCCAGTAGTGCCACCGGGACTCTAAATGAAAAACTGTTTTTT.

The rearrangement joins TRBV25-1 to TRBJ2-7; D remains ambiguous. The CDR3 consists of 10 residues. Germline V gives CDR1 MGHDK, CDR2 SYGVNS. Trimming pared 6 bases from V and 3 bases from J, leaving 3 bases between. This CDR3 reads CASRGYEQYF. In DNA, the CDR3 is TGTGCCAGCAGGGGCTACGAGCAGTACTTC.

V gene TRBV27 combines with J gene TRBJ2-1; TRBD2 is a possible D gene (8 bases). V was clipped by 6 bases and J by 9 bases, with 15 bases between them. The germline gives CDR1 MNHEY, CDR2 SMNVEV (reference sequence). The CDR3 has 13 amino acids. CDR3 DNA: TGTGCCAGCAGCAGGGGGACTAGTGGTGAGCAGTTCTTC. Its protein product is CASSRGTSGEQFF.

CDR3 sequence reads: CASSYSNQGETDTQYF. The CDR3 nucleotides are TGTGCCAGCAGTTACTCGAACCAGGGGGAGACAGATACGCAGTATTTT. This chain joins TRBV6-5 and TRBJ2-3, with TRBD1 matching over 7 bases. V lost 0 bases, J lost 3 bases, and 6 bases stayed unmatched. Germline loops: CDR1 MNHEY, CDR2 SVGAGI. The CDR3 spans 16 residues.

This chain uses TRBV27 with TRBJ2-1; 7 nucleotides agree with TRBD1. The CDR3 has 15 amino acids. With V trimmed by 6 bases and J by 14 bases, 19 bases remained unmatched. Germline CDR1 and CDR2: MNHEY and SMNVEV (reference sequence). This CDR3 reads CASSPSDKFTTGEFF. The CDR3 nucleotides are TGTGCCAGCAGCCCCTCTGACAAATTCACCACAGGGGAGTTCTTC.

The CDR3 is CASSFGAYNEQFF. The CDR3 nucleotides are TGTGCCAGCAGTTTTGGTGCGTACAATGAGCAGTTCTTC. The chain joins TRBV27 to TRBJ2-1; D gene uncertain. This CDR3 region has 13 residues. Germline V gene data show CDR1 as MNHEY and CDR2 as SMNVEV (reference sequence). Trimming stripped 3 bases from V and 4 bases from J, with 7 bases between.

The chain is built from TRBV20-1 and TRBJ2-7; 7 bases line up with TRBD1. This CDR3 region has 13 residues. Germline values: CDR1 DFQATT, CDR2 SNEGSKA (reference sequence). V dropped 5 bases and J dropped 0; count of bases not matched to a gene: 4. The CDR3 sequence is CSARGTDSYEQYF. The CDR3 nucleotides are TGCAGTGCTCGAGGGACAGACTCCTACGAGCAGTACTTC.

J is TRBJ2-2 and V is TRBV20-1; D is uncertain. Looked up from germline, CDR1 is DFQATT and CDR2 is SNEGSKA (reference sequence). This CDR3 has 13 residues. Trimming took 5 bases from V and 4 from J, leaving 11 bases between them. The CDR3 coding sequence is TGCAGTGCTTTGGATTGGAGCACCGGGGAGCTGTTTTTT. Translating it yields CSALDWSTGELFF.

The count of this clonotype is one. This rearrangement joins TRBV6-5 to TRBJ1-5; the D gene is possibly TRBD1 (5 bases). Germline CDR1 and CDR2: MNHEY and SVGAGI. This CDR3 has 14 amino acids. The germline V and J ends were trimmed by 6 bases and 2 bases, with 11 bases remaining between them. The CDR3 here is CASSQTVGNQPQHF. The DNA of the CDR3 is TGTGCCAGCAGCCAGACAGTGGGCAATCAGCCCCAGCATTTT.

This sequence joins TRBV29-1 and TRBJ2-1; TRBD1 aligns across 7 bases. The germline CDR1 and CDR2 sequences are SQVTM and ANQGSEA. V trimming: 8 bases; J trimming: 2 bases; junction bases outside the gene matches: 6. The CDR3 covers 13 residues. CDR3 coding DNA: TGCAGCATCTACAGGGGTCCCTACAATGAGCAGTTCTTC. It specifies CSIYRGPYNEQFF.

The chain employs TRBV29-1 and TRBJ2-2; 7 bases align to TRBD2. Germline CDR1 reads SQVTM; CDR2 reads ANQGSEA. This CDR3 is 15 amino acids long. The V gene end was trimmed by 4 bases and the J gene end by 1 base; junction bases not matched to a gene: 6. The CDR3 DNA reads TGCAGCGTTGGGTACAGCGGGGAGAACACCGGGGAGCTGTTTTTT. Protein sequence: CSVGYSGENTGELFF.

The chain carries TRBV27 and TRBJ2-1; 10 positions agree with TRBD2. The CDR3 contains 14 residues. Germline V lookup: CDR1 MNHEY, CDR2 SMNVEV (reference sequence). J gave up 9 bases and V 9 bases, and 11 bases lay outside the gene matches. The DNA of the CDR3 is TGTGCCAGTCACATAGCGGGAGGCATTGGTGAGCAGTTCTTC. It yields the protein CASHIAGGIGEQFF.

The genes are TRBV10-3 and TRBJ1-5; D is ambiguous. The CDR3 runs to 14 residues. The germline V gene encodes CDR1 ENHRY and CDR2 SYGVKD. V was trimmed by 2 bases and J by 4 bases, leaving 9 bases between them. The CDR3 region is CAISEPGRNQPQHF. The CDR3 nucleotides are TGTGCCATCAGTGAGCCTGGGAGGAATCAGCCCCAGCATTTT.

The chain carries TRBV6-2 or TRBV6-3 and TRBJ1-1; no clear D. The CDR3 consists of 13 residues. V was clipped by 6 bases and J by 5 bases, with 13 bases between them. Germline CDR1 is MNHEY and CDR2 is SVGEGT. The CDR3 loop reads CASSLRRRTEAFF. Here the CDR3 DNA reads TGTGCCAGCAGCCTACGACGACGGACTGAAGCTTTCTTT.

This chain connects TRBV7-8 to TRBJ2-1, with 8 bases that match TRBD1. This CDR3 spans 14 amino acids. Trimming removed 7 bases from V and 1 base from J; junction bases left unmatched: 3. Germline V gives CDR1 SGHVS, CDR2 FQNEAQ. This CDR3 is CASKGTGSYNEQFF. CDR3 DNA: TGTGCCAGCAAGGGGACAGGATCCTACAATGAGCAGTTCTTC.

This clonotype showed up just once. This chain links TRBV29-1 with TRBJ2-2; maybe TRBD1 (6 bases). The germline CDR1 and CDR2 sequences are SQVTM and ANQGSEA. Trimming left V 7 bases short and J 1 base short, with 22 bases between. The CDR3 sequence is 17 residues long. The DNA for the CDR3 is TGCAGCGCCCGGTTGGGGGCAGTGATCCGGAACACCGGGGAGCTGTTTTTT. Protein: CSARLGAVIRNTGELFF.

This clonotype was recorded only once. The chain combines TRBV6-6 with TRBJ2-1; D gene unclear. The CDR3 contains 14 residues. Germline V gives CDR1 MNHNY, CDR2 SVGAGI (reference sequence). Trimming took off 6 bases at V and 1 base at J, with 10 bases between the two ends. The CDR3 spells CASRPRNSYNEQFF. CDR3 sequence (DNA): TGTGCCAGCAGGCCGCGGAATTCCTACAATGAGCAGTTCTTC.

This chain joins TRBV27 and TRBJ2-3; a possible D gene is TRBD2 (6 bases). In germline, CDR1 is MNHEY, CDR2 SMNVEV (reference sequence). Trimming removed 6 bases at V and 2 bases at J, with 18 bases between. The length of the CDR3 is 16 residues. CDR3 DNA sequence: TGTGCCAGCAGCCCGGCGGCGGGGACCTTCACAGATACGCAGTATTTT. This codes for CASSPAAGTFTDTQYF.

The gene calls are TRBV2 and TRBJ2-4; D unclear. CDR3 length: 15 amino acids. Trimming shortened V by 4 bases and J by 0 bases, and 10 bases separated the two germline ends. Germline V gene data show CDR1 as SNHLY and CDR2 as FYNNEI. Written as DNA, the CDR3 is TGTGCCAGCAGTGTGATGATATTAGCCAAAAACATTCAGTACTTC. This sequence encodes CASSVMILAKNIQYF.

This clonotype showed up just a few times. This sequence joins TRBV29-1 and TRBJ1-2, with 9 bases lining up with TRBD1. The CDR3 has 15 residues. Germline CDR1 and CDR2: SQVTM and ANQGSEA. V dropped 6 bases and J dropped 3; count of bases not matched to a gene: 11. CDR3 amino acids: CSVATGQGIDYGYTF. DNA of the CDR3: TGCAGCGTGGCAACGGGACAGGGTATCGACTATGGCTACACCTTC.

The V gene is TRBV12-3 or TRBV12-4, the J gene TRBJ1-1; the D is unclear. The CDR3 extends over 14 amino acids. With 7 bases removed from V and 4 bases from J, the gap between germline ends came to 16 bases. Here the CDR3 reads CASIRVPPGTEAFF. In DNA form, the CDR3 reads TGTGCCAGCATTAGAGTCCCTCCGGGCACTGAAGCTTTCTTT.

The genes are TRBV19 and TRBJ1-5; no reliable D call. This CDR3 spans 12 amino acids. The V and J ends lost 0 bases and 7 bases respectively, with 4 bases between them. Germline V lookup: CDR1 LNHDA, CDR2 SQIVND (reference sequence). The CDR3 region has the DNA TGTGCCAGTAGTATAGATCCCCAGCCCCAGCATTTT. It specifies CASSIDPQPQHF.

The chain links TRBV6-2 or TRBV6-3 to TRBJ2-1; maybe TRBD1 (5 bases). V lost 5 bases and J lost 4, with 18 bases in between. Germline V gene lookup returns CDR1 MNHEY and CDR2 SVGEGT. This CDR3 spans 16 amino acids. The CDR3 nucleotides read TGTGCCAGCAGTGATATTGTGGGGCAAAAGTACAATGAGCAGTTCTTC. As protein: CASSDIVGQKYNEQFF.

This rearrangement joins TRBV11-3 to TRBJ2-1, with D possibly matching TRBD1 (5 bases). The CDR3 runs 15 residues. Germline CDR1 is SGHNT and CDR2 is YENEEA. Trimming shortened V by 2 bases and J by 7 bases, and 15 bases separated the two germline ends. The DNA for the CDR3 is TGTGCCAGCAGCTTACGGCAGGGTGCTCTAAATGAGCAGTTCTTC. Protein: CASSLRQGALNEQFF.